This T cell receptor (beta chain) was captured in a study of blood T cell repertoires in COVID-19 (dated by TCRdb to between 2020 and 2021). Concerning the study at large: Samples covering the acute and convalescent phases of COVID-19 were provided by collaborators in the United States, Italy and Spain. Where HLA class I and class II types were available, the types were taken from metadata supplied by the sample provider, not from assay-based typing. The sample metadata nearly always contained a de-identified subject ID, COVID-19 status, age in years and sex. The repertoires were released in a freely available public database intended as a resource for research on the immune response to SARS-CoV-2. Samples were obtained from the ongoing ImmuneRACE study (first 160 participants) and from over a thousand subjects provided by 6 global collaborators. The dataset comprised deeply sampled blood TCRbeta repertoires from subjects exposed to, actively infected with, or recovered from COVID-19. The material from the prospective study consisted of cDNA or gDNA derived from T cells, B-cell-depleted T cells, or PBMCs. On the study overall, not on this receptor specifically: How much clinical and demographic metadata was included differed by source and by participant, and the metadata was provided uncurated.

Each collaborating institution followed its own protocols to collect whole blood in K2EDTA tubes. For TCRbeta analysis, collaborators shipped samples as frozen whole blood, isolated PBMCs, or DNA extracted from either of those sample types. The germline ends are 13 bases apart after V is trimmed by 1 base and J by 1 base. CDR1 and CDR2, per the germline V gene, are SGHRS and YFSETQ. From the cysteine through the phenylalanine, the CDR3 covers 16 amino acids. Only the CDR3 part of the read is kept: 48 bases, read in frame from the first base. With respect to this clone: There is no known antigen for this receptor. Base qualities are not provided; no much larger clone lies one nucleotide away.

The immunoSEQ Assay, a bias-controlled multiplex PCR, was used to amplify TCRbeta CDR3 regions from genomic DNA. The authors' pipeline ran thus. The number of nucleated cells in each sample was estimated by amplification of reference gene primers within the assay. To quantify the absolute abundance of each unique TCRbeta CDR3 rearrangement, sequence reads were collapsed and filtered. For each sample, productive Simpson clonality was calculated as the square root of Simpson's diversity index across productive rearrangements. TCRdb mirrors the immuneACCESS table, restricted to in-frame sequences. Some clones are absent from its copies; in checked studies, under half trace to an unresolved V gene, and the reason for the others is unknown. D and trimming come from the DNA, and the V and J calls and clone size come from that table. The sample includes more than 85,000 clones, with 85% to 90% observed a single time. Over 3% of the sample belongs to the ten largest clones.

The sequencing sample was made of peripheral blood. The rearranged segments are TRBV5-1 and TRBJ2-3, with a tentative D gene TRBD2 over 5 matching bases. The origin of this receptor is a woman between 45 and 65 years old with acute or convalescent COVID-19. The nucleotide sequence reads TGCGCCAGCAGCTTGCGCCCCGGGGAACGCACAGATACGCAGTATTTT. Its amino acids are CASSLRPGERTDTQYF.